The 27 T cell receptor beta chains listed next were all sequenced from one sample in a study of cytomegalovirus exposure and HLA in healthy donors. PCR primers comprised 60 Vbeta and 13 Jbeta primers. The repertoire was sequenced with immunoSEQ multiplex PCR; TCRdb's copy has only in-frame clones and lacks some. The sample comprises over 150,000 clones, 75% of which are singletons, and around 1.4% rests with the top ten. What was sequenced was PBMCs. These receptors were collected from a man aged 18 to 30 in good health and CMV-seronegative.

This chain connects TRBV6-1 to TRBJ2-7; D is possibly TRBD2 (6 bases). V was shortened by 6 bases and J by 3 bases, with 9 bases between the two germline ends. CDR3 size: 12 residues. CDR1 is MNHNS and CDR2 is SASEGT in the germline V gene. CDR3 nucleotide sequence: TGTGCCAGCAGGGAGACTAGCTACGAGCAGTACTTC. It translates to CASRETSYEQYF.

The chain's CDR3 is CASSADSLNTGELFF. The CDR3, as DNA: TGTGCCAGCAGCGCAGACAGCTTGAACACCGGGGAGCTGTTTTTT. V and J are TRBV7-9 and TRBJ2-2; D perhaps matches TRBD1 (5 bases). The CDR3 loop spans 15 amino acids. The germline gives CDR1 SEHNR, CDR2 FQNEAQ (reference sequence). The V end was cut by 5 bases, the J end by 1 base, with 11 bases between.

The CDR3 reads CASSEQGWGQFF. DNA for the CDR3: TGCGCCAGCAGTGAGCAGGGCTGGGGACAGTTCTTC. The gene calls are TRBV10-1 and TRBJ2-1, with D possibly TRBD1 on 5 matching bases. Germline CDR1 reads WNHNN; CDR2 reads SYGVQD (reference sequence). This CDR3 is 12 amino acids long. Trimming removed 2 bases from V and 13 bases from J, with 12 bases in between.

The chain uses TRBV7-8 and TRBJ2-7; 7 positions agree with TRBD1. Germline CDR1 is SGHVS and CDR2 is FQNEAQ. V gave up 5 bases and J gave up 2 bases; unmatched junction bases: 9. CDR3 size: 15 residues. The CDR3 sequence is CASSPVEGQPYEQYF. In DNA form, the CDR3 reads TGTGCCAGCAGCCCCGTAGAGGGACAGCCCTACGAGCAGTACTTC.

This chain uses TRBV19 with TRBJ2-2, with D perhaps TRBD1 (5 bases). Germline values: CDR1 LNHDA, CDR2 SQIVND (reference sequence). The CDR3 has 13 amino acids. The germline V and J ends were trimmed by 6 bases and 6 bases, with 11 bases remaining between them. The CDR3 spells CASRFVGAGELFF. Here the CDR3 DNA reads TGTGCCAGTAGGTTTGTAGGGGCCGGGGAGCTGTTTTTT. The whole variable domain, remainder taken from reference TRBV19 and TRBJ2-2, is DGGITQSPKYLFRKEGQNVTLSCEQNLNHDAMYWYRQDPGQGLRLIYYSQIVNDFQKGDIAEGYSVSREKKESFPLTVTSAQKNPTAFYLCASRFVGAGELFFGEGSRLTVL.

The CDR3 region has the DNA TGTGCCAGCAGCGTAGGGGGGGGCGGGAGTAGCGAGACCCAGTACTTC. As protein: CASSVGGGGSSETQYF. The rearrangement links TRBV9 to TRBJ2-5; weak D call: TRBD2 (7 bases). The CDR3 sequence is 16 residues long. Germline V gene sequence: CDR1 SGDLS, CDR2 YYNGEE. The V end lost 0 bases, the J end lost 5 bases, and 17 bases lay between the germline ends. The full variable domain, in which reference TRBV9 and TRBJ2-5 provide the parts outside the CDR3, is DSGVTQTPKHLITATGQRVTLRCSPRSGDLSVYWYQQSLDQGLQFLIQYYNGEERAKGNILERFSAQQFPDLHSELNLSSLELGDSALYFCASSVGGGGSSETQYFGPGTRLLVL.

The chain carries TRBV7-2 and TRBJ2-3, with a weak D call TRBD2 (5 bases). This CDR3 contains 14 residues. V lost 5 bases and J lost 9, with 18 bases in between. CDR1 SGHTA and CDR2 FQGNSA come from the germline V gene. CDR3 coding DNA: TGTGCCAGCAGCAATAATAACGGACTGGGAACGCAGTATTTT. Protein product: CASSNNNGLGTQYF.

The J gene is TRBJ2-3, the V gene TRBV6-5; TRBD2 is a possible D gene (6 bases). The CDR3 runs to 15 residues. From germline, CDR1 is MNHEY and CDR2 SVGAGI. Trimming left V 2 bases short and J 4 bases short, with 13 bases between. The CDR3 protein is CASSYEGGSPDTQYF. The CDR3 DNA reads TGTGCCAGCAGTTACGAGGGAGGCTCCCCAGATACGCAGTATTTT.

V and J are TRBV7-8 and TRBJ2-5; D may be TRBD2 (5 bases). CDR1 is SGHVS, CDR2 FQNEAQ, per germline. The CDR3 runs to 12 residues. Trimming took off 8 bases at V and 11 bases at J, with 18 bases between the two ends. The DNA of the CDR3 is TGTGCCAGCGGAACTACCGTCGGGGAGCAGTACTTC. Translating it yields CASGTTVGEQYF.

The chain combines TRBV5-8 with TRBJ1-1, with no clear D. Trimming shortened V by 10 bases and J by 7 bases, and 14 bases separated the two germline ends. Germline V lookup: CDR1 SGHTS, CDR2 YDEGEE. This CDR3 is built from 11 residues. DNA of the CDR3: TGTGCCCGATTCGATGGGCGTGAAGCTTTCTTT. Encoded protein: CARFDGREAFF. The whole variable domain, filled in from reference TRBV5-8 and TRBJ1-1, reads EAGVTQSPTHLIKTRGQQATLRCSPISGHTSVYWYQQALGLGLQFLLWYDEGEERNRGNFPPRFSGRQFPNYSSELNVNALELEDSALYLCARFDGREAFFGQGTRLTVV.

The CDR3 DNA follows: TGTGCCAGCAGCTTAGAATGGGAGGCGACGACTAATGAAAAACTGTTTTTT. Amino acids: CASSLEWEATTNEKLFF. The chain combines TRBV7-8 with TRBJ1-4; the D is unclear. This CDR3 region has 17 residues. V shed 1 base and J shed 2 bases, with 14 bases lying between them. Germline V gene data show CDR1 as SGHVS and CDR2 as FQNEAQ. Full variable domain (rest looked up from reference TRBV7-8 and TRBJ1-4): GAGVSQSPRYKVAKRGQDVALRCDPISGHVSLFWYQQALGQGPEFLTYFQNEAQLDKSGLPSDRFFAERPEGSVSTLKIQRTQQEDSAVYLCASSLEWEATTNEKLFFGSGTQLSVL.

The DNA for the CDR3 is TGTGCCAGCAGTGATCAAACAGGGTCAGGCTACGAGCAGTACTTC. It specifies CASSDQTGSGYEQYF. The chain employs TRBV6-1 and TRBJ2-7; D might be TRBD1 (6 bases). Germline-derived CDR1 and CDR2 are MNHNS and SASEGT. Trimming removed 3 bases from V and 3 bases from J, with 15 bases in between. CDR3 length: 15 residues.

The gene calls are TRBV7-2 and TRBJ1-5, with 7 bases identical to TRBD1. The CDR3 loop spans 15 amino acids. Germline CDR1 SGHTA, CDR2 FQGNSA. J was trimmed by 4 bases and V by 1 base; bases with no gene match: 4. CDR3 region: CASSLVEGQNQPQHF. CDR3 nucleotides: TGTGCCAGCAGCTTAGTGGAGGGACAGAATCAGCCCCAGCATTTT.

This chain connects TRBV10-2 to TRBJ1-2, with D possibly being TRBD1 (5 bases). The CDR3 is made up of 13 amino acids. Trimming removed 6 bases from V and 4 bases from J, with 12 bases in between. Germline CDR1 and CDR2: WSHSY and SAAADI. In nucleotides, the CDR3 is TGCGCCAGCAGCCGCCGGGGGGGCTATGGCTACACCTTC. This sequence encodes CASSRRGGYGYTF.

CDR3 nucleotide sequence: TGCAGCGTTGAGCGGGGACAGGGAAATGCCTACGAGCAGTACTTC. Residues: CSVERGQGNAYEQYF. J is TRBJ2-7 and V is TRBV29-1; TRBD1 matches 9 bases. The CDR3 sequence is 15 residues long. The V and J ends lost 3 bases and 2 bases, in that order; junction bases with no gene match: 8. Germline lookup yields CDR1 SQVTM and CDR2 ANQGSEA.

The J gene is TRBJ2-7, the V gene TRBV7-2, with TRBD2 matching 9 bases. The CDR3 length is 15 residues. J lost 2 bases, V lost 5 bases, and 7 bases had no gene match. The germline V gene has CDR1 SGHTA and CDR2 FQGNSA. CDR3 residues: CASSPGLASTYEQYF. The CDR3 DNA is TGTGCCAGCAGCCCAGGACTAGCGTCTACCTACGAGCAGTACTTC.

This chain links TRBV4-1 with TRBJ2-1, with D maybe TRBD2 (7 bases). Per germline, CDR1 MGHRA and CDR2 YSYEKL. V gave up 8 bases and J gave up 5 bases, with 13 bases separating them. The CDR3 runs to 13 residues. The chain's CDR3 is CASRGGGNNEQFF. In DNA form, the CDR3 reads TGCGCCAGCCGAGGGGGGGGGAACAATGAGCAGTTCTTC.

This clone was recorded a few times. The chain carries TRBV4-3 and TRBJ2-5; D not certain. Trimming took off 0 bases at V and 1 base at J, with 6 bases between the two ends. Germline V gene data show CDR1 as LGHNA and CDR2 as YSLEER. CDR3 length: 14 amino acids. CDR3 sequence (DNA): TGCGCCAGCAGCCAAGACGTGTCCCAAGAGACCCAGTACTTC. It yields the protein CASSQDVSQETQYF.

This clone has a handful of counts. The chain is built from TRBV19 and TRBJ2-1; unclear D gene. This CDR3 is 14 amino acids long. Trimming removed 7 bases at V and 5 bases at J, with 15 bases between. Germline V gene lookup returns CDR1 LNHDA and CDR2 SQIVND (reference sequence). The CDR3 loop is CASKHQSAHNEQFF. In nucleotides, the CDR3 is TGTGCCAGTAAGCACCAGAGCGCGCACAATGAGCAGTTCTTC.

V is TRBV9 and J is TRBJ2-1; D is possibly TRBD2 (5 bases). This CDR3 is built from 15 residues. Germline CDR1 reads SGDLS; CDR2 reads YYNGEE. V was pared by 4 bases and J by 0 bases, with 11 bases between. CDR3 protein: CASSPGVGSYNEQFF. The CDR3 nucleotides are TGTGCCAGCAGCCCCGGGGTAGGCTCCTACAATGAGCAGTTCTTC.

This clone was seen a few times. The rearrangement joins TRBV30 to TRBJ2-1, with 7 bases that match TRBD1. V shed 1 base and J 6 bases; nucleotides not matched to a gene: 0. The germline CDR1 and CDR2 sequences are GTSNPN and SVGIG (reference sequence). CDR3 length: 12 residues. As DNA, the CDR3 is TGTGCCTGGAGTGACAGGGGCAATGAGCAGTTCTTC. Residues: CAWSDRGNEQFF.

The CDR3 is CASSVTGPYQPQHF. CDR3 DNA sequence: TGTGCCAGCAGTGTCACAGGGCCCTATCAGCCCCAGCATTTT. This chain joins TRBV28 and TRBJ1-5; TRBD1 might be the D (6 bases). Germline V gives CDR1 MDHEN, CDR2 SYDVKM. This CDR3 has 14 amino acids. Trimming shortened V by 5 bases and J by 5 bases, and 13 bases separated the two germline ends. Full variable domain (missing parts from reference TRBV28 and TRBJ1-5): DVKVTQSSRYLVKRTGEKVFLECVQDMDHENMFWYRQDPGLGLRLIYFSYDVKMKEKGDIPEGYSVSREKKERFSLILESASTNQTSMYLCASSVTGPYQPQHFGDGTRLSIL.

This chain connects TRBV7-8 to TRBJ2-7, with TRBD2 identical over 7 bases. The ends lost 4 bases at V and 4 bases at J; junction bases unmatched: 10. The CDR3 sequence is 15 residues long. Germline values: CDR1 SGHVS, CDR2 FQNEAQ. The CDR3 bases are TGTGCCAGCAGCTCCGCGGCGGGAGTGGGATACGAGCAGTACTTC. It codes for CASSSAAGVGYEQYF. Drawing the rest from reference TRBV7-8 and TRBJ2-7, the complete variable domain is GAGVSQSPRYKVAKRGQDVALRCDPISGHVSLFWYQQALGQGPEFLTYFQNEAQLDKSGLPSDRFFAERPEGSVSTLKIQRTQQEDSAVYLCASSSAAGVGYEQYFGPGTRLTVT.

On this clone itself: Germline and junction disagree at one end, which may indicate a read error. The chain uses TRBV7-9 and TRBJ2-7; TRBD2 matches at 11 bases. The CDR3 extends over 15 amino acids. CDR1 is SEHNR and CDR2 is FQNEAQ in the germline V gene (reference sequence). CDR3 nucleotides: TGTTCCAGCAGCCCGGGACTAGCGGCCCTAGGGAAGCAGTACTTC. It codes for CSSSPGLAALGKQYF.

This clone has just one count. The chain recombines TRBV27 with TRBJ2-3, with D uncertain. The CDR3 runs to 17 residues. The V gene's germline CDR1 is MNHEY and CDR2 SMNVEV (reference sequence). The V end lost 3 bases, the J end lost 0 bases, and 16 bases lay between the germline ends. CDR3 nucleotide sequence: TGTGCCAGCAGTTTCTCTCTATTCGGGTTAAGCACAGATACGCAGTATTTT. Its protein product is CASSFSLFGLSTDTQYF.

This chain joins TRBV9 and TRBJ2-7; unclear D gene. The V end was cut by 2 bases, the J end by 3 bases, with 15 bases between. The CDR3 is 15 amino acids. In germline, CDR1 is SGDLS, CDR2 YYNGEE. In DNA, the CDR3 is TGTGCCAGCAGCGTTACCCCGGGTGGGTACTACGAGCAGTACTTC. Its protein product is CASSVTPGGYYEQYF.

The chain has TRBV7-8 and TRBJ2-1; TRBD2 agrees at 9 bases. The trim removed 3 bases at V and 7 bases at J, leaving 13 bases unmatched. CDR1 is SGHVS, CDR2 FQNEAQ, per germline. The CDR3 is 17 amino acids. CDR3 loop: CASSFGGRARMRNEQFF. Here the CDR3 DNA reads TGTGCCAGCAGCTTTGGCGGGAGGGCCCGTATGCGGAATGAGCAGTTCTTC.